This entry lists 3 T cell receptor beta chains sequenced from one sample in a study of response to subunit inactivated influenza vaccine (dated by TCRdb to the late 2010s). Receptor libraries were prepared by RT-PCR. The listed sequencing device is Illumina HiSeq 2500. The public reads were reanalyzed by TCRdb: fastp trimming at Q25, MiXCR alignment, in-frame beta chains only. CDR3 protein duplicates are merged, each entry listing the most common genes and DNA. This sample has 650,000 to 800,000 distinct CDR3 sequences in its table, and about 15% of those were observed once. Together, the top ten hold 5.5% to 7% of the sample. The sequences come from PBMCs from blood, collected approximately 15 days before vaccination. These TCRs come from a man over 45 who received an inactivated influenza vaccine. Donor details come from another sample of the same person, matched by shared clones.

This clonotype has just a few counts. This sequence joins TRBV28 and TRBJ1-5; a weak D match, TRBD1 (6 bases). Germline V CDR1 and CDR2: MDHEN, SYDVKM. Trimming removed 5 bases from V and 2 bases from J, with 13 bases in between. CDR3 length equals 15 residues. CDR3 coding DNA: TGTGCCAGCAGTCAAGGGGGGCGAGGCAATCAGCCCCAGCATTTT. Translating gives CASSQGGRGNQPQHF.

Concerning this clonotype itself: One end of the junction varies from germline; a read error may be responsible. The chain joins TRBV12-3 or TRBV12-4 to TRBJ2-3; TRBD1 might be the D (6 bases). This CDR3 has 12 amino acids. The CDR3 DNA follows: TGTGCCAGCAGTTTACCGACAGGTACGCAGTATTTT. This encodes CASSLPTGTQYF.

There are a few counts of this clonotype. J is TRBJ2-3 and V is TRBV7-9; D gene ambiguous. V lost 5 bases and J 8 bases, leaving 11 bases between the germline ends. The germline gives CDR1 SEHNR, CDR2 FQNEAQ (reference sequence). The CDR3 is 12 amino acids. The CDR3 bases are TGTGCCAGCAGCGACGGAGTGGGTACGCAGTATTTT. This sequence encodes CASSDGVGTQYF.